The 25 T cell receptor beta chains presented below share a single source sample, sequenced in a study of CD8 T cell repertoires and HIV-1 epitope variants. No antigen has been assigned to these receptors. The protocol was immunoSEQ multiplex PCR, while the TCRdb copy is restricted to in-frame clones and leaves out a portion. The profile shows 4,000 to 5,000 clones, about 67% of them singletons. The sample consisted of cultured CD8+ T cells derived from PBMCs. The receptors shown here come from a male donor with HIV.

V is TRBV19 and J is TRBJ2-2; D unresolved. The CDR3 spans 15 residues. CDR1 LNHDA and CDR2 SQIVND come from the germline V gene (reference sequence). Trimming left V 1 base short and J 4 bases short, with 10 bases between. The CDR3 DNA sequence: TGTGCCAGTAGTATAGGTTCCGGTGGCACCGGGGAGCTGTTTTTT. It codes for CASSIGSGGTGELFF.

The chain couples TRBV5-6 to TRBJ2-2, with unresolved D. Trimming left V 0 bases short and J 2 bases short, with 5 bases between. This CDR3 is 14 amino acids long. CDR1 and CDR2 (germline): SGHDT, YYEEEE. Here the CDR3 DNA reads TGTGCCAGCAGCTTGGACAGAAACACCGGGGAGCTGTTTTTT. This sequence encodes CASSLDRNTGELFF.

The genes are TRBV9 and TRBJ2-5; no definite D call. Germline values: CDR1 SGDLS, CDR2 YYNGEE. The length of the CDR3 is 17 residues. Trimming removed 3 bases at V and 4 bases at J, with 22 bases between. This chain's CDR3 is CASSARPGVSPGETQYF. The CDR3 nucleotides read TGTGCCAGCAGCGCACGCCCTGGAGTTTCCCCCGGAGAGACCCAGTACTTC.

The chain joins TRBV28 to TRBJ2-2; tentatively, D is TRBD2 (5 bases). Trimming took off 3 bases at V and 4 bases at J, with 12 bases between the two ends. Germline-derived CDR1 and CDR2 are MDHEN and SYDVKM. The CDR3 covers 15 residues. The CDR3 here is CASSFLGRGTGELFF. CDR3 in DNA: TGTGCCAGCAGTTTTCTTGGTCGGGGCACCGGGGAGCTGTTTTTT.

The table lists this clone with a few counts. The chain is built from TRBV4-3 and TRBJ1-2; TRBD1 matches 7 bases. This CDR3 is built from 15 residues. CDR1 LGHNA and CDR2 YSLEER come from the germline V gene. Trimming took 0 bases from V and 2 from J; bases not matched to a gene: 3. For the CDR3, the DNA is TGCGCCAGCAGCCAAGATGCACAGGGGAACTATGGCTACACCTTC. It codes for CASSQDAQGNYGYTF.

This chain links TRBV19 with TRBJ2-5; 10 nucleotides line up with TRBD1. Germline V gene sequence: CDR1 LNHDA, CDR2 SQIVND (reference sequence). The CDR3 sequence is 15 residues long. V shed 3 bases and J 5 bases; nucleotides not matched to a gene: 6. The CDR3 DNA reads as TGTGCCAGTAGTATCTCACGGACAGGGGGGGAGACCCAGTACTTC. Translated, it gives CASSISRTGGETQYF.

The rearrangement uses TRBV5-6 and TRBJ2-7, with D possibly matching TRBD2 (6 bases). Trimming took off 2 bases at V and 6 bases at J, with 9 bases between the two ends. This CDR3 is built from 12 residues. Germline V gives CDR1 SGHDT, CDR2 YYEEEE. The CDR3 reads CASSLRAGEQYF. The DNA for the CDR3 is TGTGCCAGCAGCTTACGAGCGGGCGAGCAGTACTTC.

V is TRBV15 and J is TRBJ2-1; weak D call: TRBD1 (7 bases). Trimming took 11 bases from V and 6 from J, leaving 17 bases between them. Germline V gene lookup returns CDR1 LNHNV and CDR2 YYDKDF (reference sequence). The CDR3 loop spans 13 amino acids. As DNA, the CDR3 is TGTGCCTCTAAGGCTCAGGGGGGCAATGAGCAGTTCTTC. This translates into CASKAQGGNEQFF.

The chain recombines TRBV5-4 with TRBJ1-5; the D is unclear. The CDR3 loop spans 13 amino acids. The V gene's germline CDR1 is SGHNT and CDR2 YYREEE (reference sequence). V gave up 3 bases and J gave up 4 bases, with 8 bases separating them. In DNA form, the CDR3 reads TGTGCCAGCAGCTCGGGCTCTAATCAGCCCCAGCATTTT. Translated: CASSSGSNQPQHF. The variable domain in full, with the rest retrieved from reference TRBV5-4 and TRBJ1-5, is ETGVTQSPTHLIKTRGQQVTLRCSSQSGHNTVSWYQQALGQGPQFIFQYYREEENGRGNFPPRFSGLQFPNYSSELNVNALELDDSALYLCASSSGSNQPQHFGDGTRLSIL.

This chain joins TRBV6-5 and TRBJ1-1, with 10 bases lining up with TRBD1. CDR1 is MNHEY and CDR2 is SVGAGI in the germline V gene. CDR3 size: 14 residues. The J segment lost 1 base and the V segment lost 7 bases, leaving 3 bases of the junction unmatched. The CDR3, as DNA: TGTGCCAGCACCTGGACAGGGGGGAACACTGAAGCTTTCTTT. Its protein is CASTWTGGNTEAFF.

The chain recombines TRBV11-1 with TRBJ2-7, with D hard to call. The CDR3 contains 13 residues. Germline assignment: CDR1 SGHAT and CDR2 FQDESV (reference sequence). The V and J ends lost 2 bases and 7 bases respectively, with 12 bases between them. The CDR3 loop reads CASSLIRVAEQYF. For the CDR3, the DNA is TGTGCCAGCAGCTTAATCCGGGTAGCAGAGCAGTACTTC.

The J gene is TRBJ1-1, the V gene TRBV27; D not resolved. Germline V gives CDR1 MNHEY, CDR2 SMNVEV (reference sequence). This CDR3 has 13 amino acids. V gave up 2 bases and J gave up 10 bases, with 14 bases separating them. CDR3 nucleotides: TGTGCCAGCAGTTTACCCGGCGGGGTCGGAGCTTTCTTT. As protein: CASSLPGGVGAFF.

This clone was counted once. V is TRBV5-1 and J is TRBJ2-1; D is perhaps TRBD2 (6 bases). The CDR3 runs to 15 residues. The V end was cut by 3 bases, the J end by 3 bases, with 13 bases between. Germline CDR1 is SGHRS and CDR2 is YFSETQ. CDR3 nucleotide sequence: TGCGCCAGCAGCTCCCGGGACTCCTTCTACAATGAGCAGTTCTTC. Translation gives CASSSRDSFYNEQFF.

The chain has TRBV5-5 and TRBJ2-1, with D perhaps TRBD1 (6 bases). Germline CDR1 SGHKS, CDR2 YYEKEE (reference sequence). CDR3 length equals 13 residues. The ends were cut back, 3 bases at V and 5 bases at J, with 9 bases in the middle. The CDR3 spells CASSSGTNNEQFF. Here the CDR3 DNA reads TGTGCCAGCAGCTCCGGGACAAACAATGAGCAGTTCTTC.

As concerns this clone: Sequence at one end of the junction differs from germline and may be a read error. The CDR3 coding sequence is TGTGCCAGCAGCGAAACTAGCGGGAGAAGGAATTTT. This codes for CASSETSGRRNF. The chain has TRBV7-9 and TRBJ2-3, with TRBD2 identical over 11 bases. The CDR3 is 12 residues long. Germline V lookup: CDR1 SEHNR, CDR2 FQNEAQ (reference sequence).

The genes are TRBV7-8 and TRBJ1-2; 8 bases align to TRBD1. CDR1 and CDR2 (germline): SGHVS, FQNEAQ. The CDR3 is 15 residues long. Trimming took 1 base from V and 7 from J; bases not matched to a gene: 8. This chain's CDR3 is CASSLGLTGEVGYTF. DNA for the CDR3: TGTGCCAGCAGCTTAGGTCTGACAGGGGAGGTTGGCTACACCTTC.

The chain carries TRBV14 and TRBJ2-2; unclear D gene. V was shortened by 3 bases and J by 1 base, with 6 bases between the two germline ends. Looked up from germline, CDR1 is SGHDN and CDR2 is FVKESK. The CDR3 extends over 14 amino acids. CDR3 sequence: CASSQAGNTGELFF. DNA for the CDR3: TGTGCCAGCAGCCAGGCAGGGAACACCGGGGAGCTGTTTTTT.

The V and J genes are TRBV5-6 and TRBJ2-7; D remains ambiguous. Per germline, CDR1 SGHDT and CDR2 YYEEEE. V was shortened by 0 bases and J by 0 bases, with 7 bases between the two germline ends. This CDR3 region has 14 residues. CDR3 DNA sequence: TGTGCCAGCAGCTTGGACAGAGTCTCCTACGAGCAGTACTTC. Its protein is CASSLDRVSYEQYF.

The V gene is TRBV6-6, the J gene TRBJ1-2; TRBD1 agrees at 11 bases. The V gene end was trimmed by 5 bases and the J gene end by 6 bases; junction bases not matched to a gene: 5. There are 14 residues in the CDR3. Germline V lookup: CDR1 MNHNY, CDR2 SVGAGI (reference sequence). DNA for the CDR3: TGTGCCAGCAGTCGGGACAGGGGGTGGAATGGCTACACCTTC. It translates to CASSRDRGWNGYTF.

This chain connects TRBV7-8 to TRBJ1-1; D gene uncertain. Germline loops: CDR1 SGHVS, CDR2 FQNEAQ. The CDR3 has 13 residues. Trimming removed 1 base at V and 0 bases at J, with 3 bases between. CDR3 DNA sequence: TGTGCCAGCAGCTTAGACCTGAACACTGAAGCTTTCTTT. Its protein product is CASSLDLNTEAFF. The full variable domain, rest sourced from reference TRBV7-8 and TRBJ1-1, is GAGVSQSPRYKVAKRGQDVALRCDPISGHVSLFWYQQALGQGPEFLTYFQNEAQLDKSGLPSDRFFAERPEGSVSTLKIQRTQQEDSAVYLCASSLDLNTEAFFGQGTRLTVV.

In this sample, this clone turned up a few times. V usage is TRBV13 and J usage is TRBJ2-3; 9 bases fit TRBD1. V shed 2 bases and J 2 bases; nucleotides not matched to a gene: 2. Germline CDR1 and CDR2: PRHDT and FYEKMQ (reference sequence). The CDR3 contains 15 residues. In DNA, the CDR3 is TGTGCCAGCAGCTTAAGGGACAGGGCCACAGATACGCAGTATTTT. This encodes CASSLRDRATDTQYF.

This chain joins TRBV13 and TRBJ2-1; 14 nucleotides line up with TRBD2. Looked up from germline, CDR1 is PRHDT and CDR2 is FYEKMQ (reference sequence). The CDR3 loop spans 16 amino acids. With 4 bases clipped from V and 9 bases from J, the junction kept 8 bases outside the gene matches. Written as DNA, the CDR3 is TGTGCCAGCAGCTCAGCTGGGACTAGCGGGAGTCTTGAGCAGTTCTTC. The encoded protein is CASSSAGTSGSLEQFF.

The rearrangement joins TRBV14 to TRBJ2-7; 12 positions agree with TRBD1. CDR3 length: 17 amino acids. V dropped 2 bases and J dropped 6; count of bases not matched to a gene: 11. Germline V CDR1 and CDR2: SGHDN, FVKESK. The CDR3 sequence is CASSQKLPGQGASEQYF. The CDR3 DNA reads TGTGCCAGCAGCCAAAAATTACCGGGACAGGGGGCGAGCGAGCAGTACTTC.

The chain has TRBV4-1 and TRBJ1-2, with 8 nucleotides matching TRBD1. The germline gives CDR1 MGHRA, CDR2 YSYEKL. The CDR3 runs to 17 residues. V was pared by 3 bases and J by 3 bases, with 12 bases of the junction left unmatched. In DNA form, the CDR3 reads TGCGCCAGCAGCCAGGATGGGGCGACAGGGGCGGACTATGGCTACACCTTC. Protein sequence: CASSQDGATGADYGYTF.

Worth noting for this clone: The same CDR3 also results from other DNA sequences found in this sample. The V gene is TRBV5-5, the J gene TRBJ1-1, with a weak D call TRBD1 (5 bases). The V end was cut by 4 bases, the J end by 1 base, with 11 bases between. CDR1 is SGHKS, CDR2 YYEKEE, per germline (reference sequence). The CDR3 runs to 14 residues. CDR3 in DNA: TGTGCCAGCAGCACTGGGCAGGGGAACACTGAAGCTTTCTTT. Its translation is CASSTGQGNTEAFF.